This is a list of T cell receptor beta chains from one sample in a study of T cells of healthy individuals. One entry per CDR3 protein, called by TCRdb with MiXCR from the 5' RACE reads. The sample consists of some 85,000 distinct CDR3 sequences, about 5% of them appearing once. All receptors derive from a female donor in good health. The CDR3 runs from the conserved cysteine through the conserved F or W.

v_gene | CDR3aa
TRBV6-5 | CASSQTGVFSYEQYF
TRBV6-5 | CASSYSNLGFGWGNEQFF
TRBV4-2 | CASSQELGALGYTF
TRBV7-2 | CASSSPWGLGYGYTF
TRBV20-1 | CSARDSGGGGQPQHF
TRBV7-2 | CASSLRYRVGDQETQYF
TRBV20-1 | CSARDRDRVGETQYF
TRBV5-1 | CASSLELNSYEQYF
TRBV7-2 | CASSSGTGTASYEQYF
TRBV3-1 | CASSLRGEAQPQHF
TRBV29-1 | CSVGDTLDEQYF
TRBV29-1 | CSVGGGAKNIQYF
TRBV5-4 | CASSIKQGNTGELFF
TRBV5-1 | CASSSTPGGSEADTQYF
TRBV6-6 | CASSYSKAQPQHF
TRBV29-1 | CSVDYEQFF
TRBV13 | CASSLVPRASSAEQFF
TRBV5-1 | CASSLGSTDTQYF
TRBV29-1 | CSGGVGTEAFF
TRBV29-1 | CSVDARDHYLTYNEQFF
TRBV2 | CASSERKVAGVAEAFF
TRBV12-3/TRBV12-4 | CASLEGGLDGYTF
TRBV29-1 | CSVDVGSSYEQYF
TRBV4-3 | CASSIDGRAYEQYF
TRBV18 | CASVSMGQGNNEQFF
TRBV15 | CATSPNRGEVEQYF
TRBV6-1 | CASSPPPANQPQHF
TRBV6-5 | CASSYLGAGGTNYGYTF
TRBV21-1 | CASSKKGTSGTDTQYF
TRBV5-1 | CASSLTSGDTYEQYF
TRBV19 | CASTVTGSNQPQHF
TRBV6-2/TRBV6-3 | CASSTDRVSIYTDTQYF
TRBV29-1 | CSVRTGEVTEAFF
TRBV4-1 | CASSQISADDEQFF
TRBV6-5 | CASSYSRLLNTEAFF